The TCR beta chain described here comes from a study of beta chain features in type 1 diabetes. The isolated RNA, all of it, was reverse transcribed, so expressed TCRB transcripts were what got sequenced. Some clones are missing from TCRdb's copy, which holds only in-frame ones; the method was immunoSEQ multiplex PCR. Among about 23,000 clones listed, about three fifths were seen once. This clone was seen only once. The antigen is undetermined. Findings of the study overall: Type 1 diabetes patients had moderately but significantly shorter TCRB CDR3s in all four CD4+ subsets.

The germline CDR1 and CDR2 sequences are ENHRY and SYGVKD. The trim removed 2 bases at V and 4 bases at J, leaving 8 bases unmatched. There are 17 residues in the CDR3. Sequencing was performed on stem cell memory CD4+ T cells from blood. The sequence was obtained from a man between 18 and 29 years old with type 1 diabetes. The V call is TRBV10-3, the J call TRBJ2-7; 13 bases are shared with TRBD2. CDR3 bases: TGTGCCATCAGTGAGGCCCCCGGGACTAGCGGGATGTACGAGCAGTACTTC. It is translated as CAISEAPGTSGMYEQYF.